These 5 T cell receptor beta chains were all obtained from the same sample, sequenced in a study of post-analysis software for immune sequencing data. Their target antigens are unknown. Unique molecular identifiers were built into the TCR beta cDNA libraries. TCRdb reprocessed the PCR reads with MiXCR, giving one entry per CDR3 protein. Seen here are around 440,000 distinct CDR3 sequences, roughly 46% observed once, and the top ten hold around 10%. Study conclusions and caveats: Controls showed lower frequencies than patients for a few TRBV segments, and TRBV5-6, TRBV5-1 and TRBV20-1 were among these.

Sequenced: blood. The receptors originated from a girl aged 5-17 years with multiple sclerosis.

The V call is TRBV24-1, the J call TRBJ2-5; tentatively, D is TRBD2 (5 bases). CDR1 is KGHDR, CDR2 SFDVKD, per germline. The CDR3 is 13 residues long. The V end was cut by 1 base, the J end by 11 bases, with 13 bases between. The CDR3 DNA follows: TGTGCCACCAGTGATTTCTCGAGGGAAGAGCAGTACTTC. Its translation: CATSDFSREEQYF.

As regards this clonotype: Germline is not matched at one junction end, which may reflect a read error. The CDR3 region is CASSRQGREKRFF. The CDR3 DNA reads as TGTGCCAGCAGCCGACAGGGTCGGGAAAAACGGTTTTTT. This sequence joins TRBV6-6 and TRBJ1-4; 7 bases are a match to TRBD1. This CDR3 is built from 13 residues. Germline assignment: CDR1 MNHNY and CDR2 SVGAGI (reference sequence).

This clonotype has only one observation. One junction end does not reproduce the germline sequence, and a read error may be involved. The J gene is TRBJ1-3, the V gene TRBV6-5; D unclear. Germline CDR1 is MNHEY and CDR2 is SVGAGI. The CDR3 loop spans 12 amino acids. The CDR3 region is CAVGRTGNAIYF. Written as DNA, the CDR3 is TGTGCCGTCGGACGGACTGGAAACGCCATATATTTT.

The chain recombines TRBV27 with TRBJ2-5, with 7 bases lining up with TRBD2. The better agreement between TRBJ2-7 and the DNA end casts doubt on the J call. The germline V gene has CDR1 MNHEY and CDR2 SMNVEV (reference sequence). There are 13 residues in the CDR3. The CDR3 loop reads CASRPSGNNEQYF. CDR3 DNA sequence: TGTGCCAGCAGACCCAGCGGGAACAACGAGCAGTACTTC.

V and J are TRBV5-1 and TRBJ1-1; D is unresolved. Germline CDR1 SGHRS, CDR2 YFSETQ. The CDR3 consists of 15 residues. Trimming pared 4 bases from V and 8 bases from J, leaving 21 bases between. CDR3 loop: CASSPSPLGETEAFF. In DNA, the CDR3 is TGCGCCAGCAGCCCCAGTCCTTTGGGCGAAACAGAAGCTTTCTTT.